This T cell receptor (beta chain) comes out of a study of cytomegalovirus exposure and HLA in healthy donors. Study observations and caveats: Presence/absence analyses rested on an assumption that sequencing depth was roughly uniform across donors.

As to this clone: Antigen specificity is unknown.

The PCR used 60 Vbeta and 13 Jbeta primers. This table comes from immunoSEQ multiplex PCR, and its TCRdb copy is limited to in-frame clones, with some not included. The sample includes 150,000 to 200,000 clones, about four fifths of them seen just once. V was clipped by 6 bases and J by 5 bases, with 30 bases between them. Germline CDR1 and CDR2: SGDLS and YYNGEE. The CDR3 covers 19 residues. The sequence derives from a woman aged 25 to 45 in good health and CMV-seronegative. Sequenced sample: PBMCs. The V call is TRBV9, the J call TRBJ2-1; D may be TRBD1 (6 bases). This CDR3 is CASTPGWGRVKESDNEQFF. The CDR3 DNA reads TGTGCCAGCACCCCCGGTTGGGGGCGGGTTAAGGAGTCCGACAATGAGCAGTTCTTC.